This TCR beta chain was retrieved from a study of T cell responses to AZD1222 COVID-19 vaccine. Clones were sequenced by immunoSEQ multiplex PCR, and TCRdb holds only the in-frame ones, with some missing. The profile shows 75,000 to 100,000 clones, roughly 92% of them singletons. Germline values: CDR1 LNHDA, CDR2 SQIVND (reference sequence). V was shortened by 3 bases and J by 1 base, with 9 bases between the two germline ends. The CDR3 covers 14 residues. V gene TRBV19 combines with J gene TRBJ1-1; D is ambiguous. This TCR was recovered from an adult in good health. Sequenced here: peripheral blood, sampled on day 0 of AZD1222 vaccination. The CDR3 loop reads CASSITQTNTEAFF. The DNA for the CDR3 is TGTGCCAGTAGTATTACTCAAACGAACACTGAAGCTTTCTTT. The full variable domain, with the rest looked up from reference TRBV19 and TRBJ1-1, is DGGITQSPKYLFRKEGQNVTLSCEQNLNHDAMYWYRQDPGQGLRLIYYSQIVNDFQKGDIAEGYSVSREKKESFPLTVTSAQKNPTAFYLCASSITQTNTEAFFGQGTRLTVV.